This T cell receptor beta chain comes out of a study of T cell changes during pregnancy in multiple sclerosis. Germline V gene lookup returns CDR1 SGHTA and CDR2 FQGNSA. CDR3 length: 15 residues. V lost 1 base to trimming and J lost 4 bases; unmatched junction nucleotides: 6. Libraries were prepared by immunoSEQ multiplex PCR; TCRdb keeps only in-frame clonotypes and omits some of them. The sample has about 70,000 clones, around 90% seen once; the top ten hold approximately 1.5%. This TCR was sampled from a female donor in good health, enrolled as a control in a pregnancy study. V gene TRBV7-2 combines with J gene TRBJ2-7; 8 bases are a match to TRBD2. Sequenced material: peripheral blood, taken in the third trimester of pregnancy. The DNA for the CDR3 is TGTGCCAGCAGCTTAGAGGGACTAGTAGAGTACGAGCAGTACTTC. As protein: CASSLEGLVEYEQYF.